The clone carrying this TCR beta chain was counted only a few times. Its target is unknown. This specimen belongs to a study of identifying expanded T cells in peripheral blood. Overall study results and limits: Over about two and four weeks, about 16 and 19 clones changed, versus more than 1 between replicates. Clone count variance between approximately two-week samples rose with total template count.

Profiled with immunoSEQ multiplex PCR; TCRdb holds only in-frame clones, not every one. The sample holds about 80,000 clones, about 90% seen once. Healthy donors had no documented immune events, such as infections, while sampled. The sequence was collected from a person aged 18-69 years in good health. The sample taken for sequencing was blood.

The CDR3 region has the DNA TGTGCCAGTAGTATAGCTGTCTTCTACGAGCAGTACTTC. Translated, it gives CASSIAVFYEQYF. The J gene is TRBJ2-7, the V gene TRBV19, with D hard to call. Trimming took 1 base from V and 3 from J, leaving 7 bases between them. Germline V gene lookup returns CDR1 LNHDA and CDR2 SQIVND (reference sequence). This CDR3 has 13 residues.